A single sample is the source of the 12 T cell receptor beta chains below, sequenced in a study of spatial heterogeneity in lung cancer. Via MiXCR, TCRdb re-called the 5' RACE reads, giving one row per CDR3 protein. The sample lists over 9,500 distinct CDR3 sequences, approximately 15% occurring once. Indicated time point: sample taken at primary tumor resection. Researchers sequenced whole RNA taken from tumor, nontumor lung or frozen PBMC without sorting. Sequences were derived from PBMCs, sampled at surgery. These receptor sequences come from a male donor with early-stage non-small cell lung cancer.

CDR3 sequence (DNA): TGTGCCAGCAGCCTGGTAGCGGGAGGGGATGAGCAGTTCTTC. Translation gives CASSLVAGGDEQFF. The gene calls are TRBV7-9 and TRBJ2-1; 11 bases are a match to TRBD2. The CDR3 consists of 14 residues. Germline assignment: CDR1 SEHNR and CDR2 FQNEAQ (reference sequence). The junction had 5 bases not matched to a gene; V was cut back by 5 bases and J by 8 bases. Using reference TRBV7-9 and TRBJ2-1 for the parts outside the CDR3, the full variable domain is DTGVSQNPRHKITKRGQNVTFRCDPISEHNRLYWYRQTLGQGPEFLTYFQNEAQLEKSRLLSDRFSAERPKGSFSTLEIQRTEQGDSAMYLCASSLVAGGDEQFFGPGTRLTVL.

The rearrangement links TRBV27 to TRBJ2-2; TRBD2 matches at 14 bases. Looked up from germline, CDR1 is MNHEY and CDR2 is SMNVEV (reference sequence). Trimming at V came to 10 bases and at J to 5 bases, leaving 6 bases not matched to a gene. CDR3 length: 15 amino acids. CDR3 sequence: CATGLAGVGTGELFF. As DNA, the CDR3 is TGTGCCACGGGACTAGCGGGAGTAGGGACCGGGGAGCTGTTTTTT.

This clonotype was counted many times. The chain employs TRBV27 and TRBJ2-1; TRBD1 matches at 7 bases. The CDR3 spans 14 residues. The germline gives CDR1 MNHEY, CDR2 SMNVEV (reference sequence). The V segment lost 5 bases and the J segment 9 bases; nucleotides outside the gene matches: 10. CDR3 loop: CASSRPTGDFEQFF. CDR3 in DNA: TGTGCCAGCAGTAGGCCTACAGGGGATTTTGAGCAGTTCTTC.

A few counts support this clonotype. V gene TRBV29-1 combines with J gene TRBJ1-2, with 7 nucleotides matching TRBD1. V was clipped by 5 bases and J by 7 bases; unmatched bases: 10. Germline V CDR1 and CDR2: SQVTM, ANQGSEA. There are 13 residues in the CDR3. The CDR3 is CSVPDRARGGYTF. CDR3 nucleotides: TGCAGCGTTCCCGACAGGGCAAGAGGTGGCTACACCTTC. Variable domain in full (rest from reference TRBV29-1 and TRBJ1-2): SAVISQKPSRDICQRGTSLTIQCQVDSQVTMMFWYRQQPGQSLTLIATANQGSEATYESGFVIDKFPISRPNLTFSTLTVSNMSPEDSSIYLCSVPDRARGGYTFGSGTRLTVV.

This clonotype was seen ten or more times. This rearrangement joins TRBV4-1 to TRBJ2-4, with 14 bases aligning to TRBD2. This CDR3 has 17 residues. Trimming cost V 0 bases and J 4 bases; bases outside gene matches: 2. The germline gives CDR1 MGHRA, CDR2 YSYEKL. CDR3 in DNA: TGCGCCAGCAGCCAAGAGACTAGCGGGAGGGTGAAAAACATTCAGTACTTC. Protein: CASSQETSGRVKNIQYF.

The chain combines TRBV3-1 with TRBJ1-2; 8 bases are a match to TRBD1. J gave up 8 bases and V 5 bases, and 4 bases lay outside the gene matches. The length of the CDR3 is 12 residues. Germline CDR1 LGHDT, CDR2 YNNKEL (reference sequence). CDR3 DNA sequence: TGTGCCAGCAGCTCCGACAGGGGCGGCTACACCTTC. It specifies CASSSDRGGYTF.

V usage is TRBV11-2 and J usage is TRBJ2-1, with TRBD1 matching 9 bases. The CDR3 totals 14 residues. The junction had 6 bases not matched to a gene; V was cut back by 5 bases and J by 7 bases. The germline V gene encodes CDR1 SGHAT and CDR2 FQNNGV. The CDR3 is CASSDYRGPNEQFF. The CDR3 DNA reads as TGTGCCAGCAGCGATTACAGGGGGCCAAATGAGCAGTTCTTC.

The sample holds many counts of this clonotype. J is TRBJ2-1 and V is TRBV3-1; the D is unclear. With 4 bases removed from V and 3 bases from J, the gap between germline ends came to 16 bases. The CDR3 is 16 amino acids. CDR1 LGHDT and CDR2 YNNKEL come from the germline V gene (reference sequence). The CDR3 region is CASSRLIADHYNEQFF. CDR3 DNA sequence: TGTGCCAGCAGCCGCCTTATTGCGGACCACTACAATGAGCAGTTCTTC.

This clonotype has more than one count but fewer than ten. The V and J genes are TRBV6-2 or TRBV6-3 and TRBJ1-1; D unresolved. The germline V and J ends were trimmed by 9 bases and 8 bases, with 19 bases remaining between them. The CDR3 covers 13 residues. Germline V gene data show CDR1 as MNHEY and CDR2 as SVGEGT. The CDR3 coding sequence is TGTGCCAGTGCTCAAGTTTCGCTTGAGGAAGCTTTCTTT. Amino acids: CASAQVSLEEAFF.

V is TRBV5-1 and J is TRBJ1-1; 7 bases are a match to TRBD1. The CDR3 is made up of 14 amino acids. Germline CDR1 and CDR2: SGHRS and YFSETQ. The trim removed 4 bases at V and 5 bases at J, leaving 8 bases unmatched. For the CDR3, the DNA is TGCGCCAGCAGCGGGGACAGCCGTAGGACTGAAGCTTTCTTT. Encoded protein: CASSGDSRRTEAFF.

In its sample, this clonotype was seen many times. The chain uses TRBV6-2 or TRBV6-3 and TRBJ1-5; D possibly corresponds to TRBD1 (6 bases). The CDR3 runs to 16 residues. Per germline, CDR1 MNHEY and CDR2 SVGEGT. The ends were cut back, 6 bases at V and 0 bases at J, with 15 bases in the middle. The CDR3 bases are TGTGCCAGCAGCCCTCCGACAGGAGATAGCAATCAGCCCCAGCATTTT. Its protein is CASSPPTGDSNQPQHF.

This clonotype turned up a few times. The CDR3, as DNA: TGTGCCAGTAGTATAGATCGCTCCAAAAACATTCAGTACTTC. This codes for CASSIDRSKNIQYF. The chain links TRBV19 to TRBJ2-4; D not certain. V shed 0 bases and J shed 2 bases, with 5 bases lying between them. The CDR3 runs 14 residues. Germline V gene lookup returns CDR1 LNHDA and CDR2 SQIVND (reference sequence).